These T cell receptor beta chains were read from a single sample in a study of CD8+ T cells in alopecia areata. TCRdb's table, derived via immunoSEQ multiplex PCR, lists solely in-frame clones and lacks some. The table has 110,000 or so clones, less than 70% seen once. Material: CD4+ T cells sorted from blood, obtained at week 24, from a patient treated with tofacitinib. Receptors were obtained from a human donor with alopecia areata. The CDR3 runs from the conserved cysteine through the conserved F or W. A D gene is named only where the DNA matches it firmly. Only part of the rows carry a size: once, few, many, or a class if the clone is expanded.

d_call: .
v_call: TRBV25-1
clone_size: .
j_call: TRBJ1-4
cdr3_nt: TGTGCCAGCAGTGAAGTGGGGATGAGCGAAAAACTGTTTTTT
cdr3_aa: CASSEVGMSEKLFF

d_call: .
v_call: TRBV4-3
clone_size: .
j_call: TRBJ1-6
cdr3_nt: TGCGCCAGCAGCCAAGAAGGGGCTCGTTCACCCCTCCACTTT
cdr3_aa: CASSQEGARSPLHF

d_call: TRBD1
v_call: TRBV29-1
clone_size: once
j_call: TRBJ1-2
cdr3_nt: TGCAGCGTAGTTGGACAGGGCTATGGCTACACCTTC
cdr3_aa: CSVVGQGYGYTF

d_call: .
v_call: TRBV30
clone_size: .
j_call: TRBJ2-5
cdr3_nt: TGTGCCTGGAGTGGGACCCGCCCGGAGACCCAGTACTTC
cdr3_aa: CAWSGTRPETQYF

d_call: TRBD1
v_call: TRBV9
clone_size: .
j_call: TRBJ2-2
cdr3_nt: TGTGCCAGCAGCGTAAGGGACAGGGGACACACCGGGGAGCTGTTTTTT
cdr3_aa: CASSVRDRGHTGELFF

d_call: .
v_call: TRBV7-2
clone_size: few
j_call: TRBJ2-5
cdr3_nt: TGTGCCAGCAGCTTAGCCCCCCAGAGAAGGGAAAAGACCCAGTACTTC
cdr3_aa: CASSLAPQRREKTQYF

d_call: .
v_call: TRBV6-6
clone_size: few
j_call: TRBJ1-1
cdr3_nt: TGTGCCAGCAGTTACAGGGTTGGGACTGAAGCTTTCTTT
cdr3_aa: CASSYRVGTEAFF

d_call: .
v_call: TRBV18
clone_size: .
j_call: TRBJ1-1
cdr3_nt: TGTGCCAGCTCACCTTCTTTGAACACTGAAGCTTTCTTT
cdr3_aa: CASSPSLNTEAFF

d_call: .
v_call: TRBV5-4
clone_size: .
j_call: TRBJ1-1
cdr3_nt: TGTGCCAGCAGCTTGGGTGGGGGAGTGAACACTGAAGCTTTCTTT
cdr3_aa: CASSLGGGVNTEAFF

d_call: TRBD2
v_call: TRBV30
clone_size: .
j_call: TRBJ2-5
cdr3_nt: TGTGCCTGGAGTGTTCCGGGAGGGGAGACCCAGTACTTC
cdr3_aa: CAWSVPGGETQYF

d_call: TRBD2
v_call: TRBV2
clone_size: .
j_call: TRBJ2-3
cdr3_nt: TGTGCCAGCAGTCTGACTAGCGGGGGACGGGTGGATACGCAGTATTTT
cdr3_aa: CASSLTSGGRVDTQYF

d_call: .
v_call: TRBV5-4
clone_size: .
j_call: TRBJ2-7
cdr3_nt: TGTGCCAAGCCCCCGGACGAGCAGTACTTC
cdr3_aa: CAKPPDEQYF

d_call: .
v_call: TRBV29-1
clone_size: .
j_call: TRBJ1-2
cdr3_nt: TGCAGCGCCGGGTACAGGGCAGATGGCTACACCTTC
cdr3_aa: CSAGYRADGYTF

d_call: .
v_call: TRBV5-1
clone_size: once
j_call: TRBJ2-5
cdr3_nt: TGCGCCAGCACCCTGACACAAGTCCAAGAGACCCAGTACTTC
cdr3_aa: CASTLTQVQETQYF

d_call: .
v_call: TRBV29-1
clone_size: .
j_call: TRBJ1-6
cdr3_nt: TGCAGCGTGCGAGGGGACTATAATTCACCCCTCCACTTT
cdr3_aa: CSVRGDYNSPLHF

d_call: .
v_call: TRBV28
clone_size: .
j_call: TRBJ1-3
cdr3_nt: TGTGCCAGCAGCCTCTTCGGCTCTGGAAACACCATATATTTT
cdr3_aa: CASSLFGSGNTIYF

d_call: TRBD2
v_call: TRBV5-1
clone_size: .
j_call: TRBJ2-1
cdr3_nt: TGCGCCAGCAGCAAGACTAGCACCTACAATGAGCAGTTCTTC
cdr3_aa: CASSKTSTYNEQFF

d_call: .
v_call: TRBV30
clone_size: .
j_call: TRBJ2-3
cdr3_nt: TGTGCCTGGAGTTTCGCTGAGGGGGGCCCTCGAGATACGCAGTATTTT
cdr3_aa: CAWSFAEGGPRDTQYF

d_call: TRBD1
v_call: TRBV4-1
clone_size: .
j_call: TRBJ1-2
cdr3_nt: TGCGCCAGCAGCCAAGAGAGGGACAGACCTCTCGGCTACACCTTC
cdr3_aa: CASSQERDRPLGYTF

d_call: TRBD2
v_call: TRBV7-9
clone_size: .
j_call: TRBJ2-1
cdr3_nt: TGTGCCAGCAGCTTAGGCTTAGCGGGCCCCGAGAATGAGCAGTTCTTC
cdr3_aa: CASSLGLAGPENEQFF

d_call: .
v_call: TRBV10-3
clone_size: once
j_call: TRBJ2-2
cdr3_nt: TGTGCCATCAAGCCGGAACCCGGGGAGCTGTTTTTT
cdr3_aa: CAIKPEPGELFF

d_call: .
v_call: TRBV7-2
clone_size: .
j_call: TRBJ2-1
cdr3_nt: TGTGCCAGCAGCAACCGCGGGATCTACAATGAGCAGTTCTTC
cdr3_aa: CASSNRGIYNEQFF

d_call: TRBD2
v_call: TRBV7-2
clone_size: .
j_call: TRBJ2-5
cdr3_nt: TGTGCCAGCAGCTTAGGAGGGACTAGCGGGGCGGAGACCCAGTACTTC
cdr3_aa: CASSLGGTSGAETQYF

d_call: TRBD1
v_call: TRBV18
clone_size: few
j_call: TRBJ2-3
cdr3_nt: TGTGCCAGCTCACCAGGGACAGGGTCGGCAGATACGCAGTATTTT
cdr3_aa: CASSPGTGSADTQYF

d_call: .
v_call: TRBV4-3
clone_size: few
j_call: TRBJ2-7
cdr3_nt: TGCGCCAGCAGCCAAGACCGTCCGGGGGCGGGCGAGCAGTACTTC
cdr3_aa: CASSQDRPGAGEQYF

d_call: .
v_call: TRBV29-1
clone_size: .
j_call: TRBJ1-1
cdr3_nt: TGCAGCGTTGCGGTAGGAGGCCCCGCAGCTTTCTTT
cdr3_aa: CSVAVGGPAAFF

d_call: .
v_call: TRBV9
clone_size: medium-sized
j_call: TRBJ2-3
cdr3_nt: TGTGCCAGCAGCGGAACTAGCCTTGTCACAGATACGCAGTATTTT
cdr3_aa: CASSGTSLVTDTQYF

d_call: .
v_call: TRBV9
clone_size: .
j_call: TRBJ2-1
cdr3_nt: TGTGCCAGCAGCGTAGTGGGGGCTCCCATATTATCCCCCAATGAGCAGTTCTTC
cdr3_aa: CASSVVGAPILSPNEQFF

d_call: .
v_call: TRBV15
clone_size: .
j_call: TRBJ1-6
cdr3_nt: TGTGCCACCAGCAGAGCCGGACAGCTGAATTCACCCCTCCACTTT
cdr3_aa: CATSRAGQLNSPLHF

d_call: .
v_call: TRBV20-1
clone_size: .
j_call: TRBJ1-2
cdr3_nt: TGCAGTGCCCAGCGGGGGGATGGCTACACCTTC
cdr3_aa: CSAQRGDGYTF

d_call: .
v_call: TRBV4-3
clone_size: .
j_call: TRBJ2-2
cdr3_nt: TGCGCCAGCAGCCAAGAGGGCGCATCGTTGTCCGGGGAGCTGTTTTTT
cdr3_aa: CASSQEGASLSGELFF

d_call: .
v_call: TRBV7-2
clone_size: .
j_call: TRBJ2-5
cdr3_nt: TGTGCCAGCAGCGCCGTCGCTGCGGGGAATTCCGAGACCCAGTACTTC
cdr3_aa: CASSAVAAGNSETQYF

d_call: TRBD1
v_call: TRBV5-1
clone_size: .
j_call: TRBJ2-7
cdr3_nt: TGCGCCAGCAGCGACGGACAGGCCCGTGGGGAGCAGTACTTC
cdr3_aa: CASSDGQARGEQYF

d_call: .
v_call: TRBV9
clone_size: .
j_call: TRBJ2-4
cdr3_nt: TGTGCCAGCAGCCGACACACAGGGAGGGCCAAAAACATTCAGTACTTC
cdr3_aa: CASSRHTGRAKNIQYF

d_call: .
v_call: TRBV29-1
clone_size: few
j_call: TRBJ1-1
cdr3_nt: TGCAGCGTTCGGCCCCGGGAGGGAGTCGACGCTTTCTTT
cdr3_aa: CSVRPREGVDAFF

d_call: .
v_call: TRBV4-3
clone_size: .
j_call: TRBJ2-7
cdr3_nt: TGCGCCAGCAGCCCGACAGTAACCTCCTACGAGCAGTACTTC
cdr3_aa: CASSPTVTSYEQYF

d_call: .
v_call: TRBV5-1
clone_size: .
j_call: TRBJ2-6
cdr3_nt: TGCGCCAGCAGCTTGGAGGGTGATAGCTCTGGGGCCAACGTCCTGACTTTC
cdr3_aa: CASSLEGDSSGANVLTF

d_call: .
v_call: TRBV4-2
clone_size: .
j_call: TRBJ1-2
cdr3_nt: TGTGCCAGCAGCCAAGGTGCTCATGACAGTAACTATGGCTACACCTTC
cdr3_aa: CASSQGAHDSNYGYTF

d_call: .
v_call: TRBV11-2
clone_size: few
j_call: TRBJ1-6
cdr3_nt: TGTGCCAGCAGCCTCCGTACCGGACAAAATTCACCCCTCCACTTT
cdr3_aa: CASSLRTGQNSPLHF

d_call: TRBD2
v_call: TRBV7-2
clone_size: .
j_call: TRBJ2-7
cdr3_nt: TGTGCCAGCAGCTTTTTCGGGGGGTCCTACGAGCAGTACTTC
cdr3_aa: CASSFFGGSYEQYF

d_call: TRBD2
v_call: TRBV27
clone_size: few
j_call: TRBJ2-7
cdr3_nt: TGTGCCAGCAGTCCAACCGGGACTAGCGGGGGCTCGCAGTACTTC
cdr3_aa: CASSPTGTSGGSQYF

d_call: TRBD1
v_call: TRBV29-1
clone_size: .
j_call: TRBJ2-7
cdr3_nt: TGCAGCGCAGGACAGGGAAGGTACGAGCAGTACTTC
cdr3_aa: CSAGQGRYEQYF

d_call: .
v_call: TRBV5-1
clone_size: .
j_call: TRBJ1-3
cdr3_nt: TGCGCCAGCAGCTTGGCTAGCTCTGGAAACACCATATATTTT
cdr3_aa: CASSLASSGNTIYF

d_call: .
v_call: TRBV2
clone_size: .
j_call: TRBJ1-2
cdr3_nt: TGTGCCAGCAGCCCAAGGGGCCCCAGATCCCTGAAGGGCTACACCTTC
cdr3_aa: CASSPRGPRSLKGYTF

d_call: .
v_call: TRBV27
clone_size: .
j_call: TRBJ2-5
cdr3_nt: TGTGCCAGCAGTTTATCGGAGGGGACCCAGTACTTC
cdr3_aa: CASSLSEGTQYF

d_call: .
v_call: TRBV29-1
clone_size: few
j_call: TRBJ1-2
cdr3_nt: TGCAGCGTTGTTCGGGGGTCTAACTATGGCTACACCTTC
cdr3_aa: CSVVRGSNYGYTF

d_call: .
v_call: TRBV18
clone_size: .
j_call: TRBJ1-4
cdr3_nt: TGTGCCAGCGCCGATGAAAAACTGTTTTTT
cdr3_aa: CASADEKLFF

d_call: .
v_call: TRBV10-3
clone_size: .
j_call: TRBJ2-5
cdr3_nt: TGTGCCATCAGTGAGTCGGGTACAGGGCGCGAGACCCAGTACTTC
cdr3_aa: CAISESGTGRETQYF

d_call: TRBD1
v_call: TRBV29-1
clone_size: .
j_call: TRBJ2-2
cdr3_nt: TGCAGCGTGGGACAGGGGGACTTAGGGACCGGGGAGCTGTTTTTT
cdr3_aa: CSVGQGDLGTGELFF

d_call: .
v_call: TRBV27
clone_size: .
j_call: TRBJ1-2
cdr3_nt: TGTGCCAGCAGTTTCGCGGGGACTGAGTATGGCTACACCTTC
cdr3_aa: CASSFAGTEYGYTF

d_call: TRBD1
v_call: TRBV19
clone_size: .
j_call: TRBJ2-2
cdr3_nt: TGTGCCAGTAGTGCCGGACAGGGGTTGAACACCGGGGAGCTGTTTTTT
cdr3_aa: CASSAGQGLNTGELFF

d_call: TRBD1
v_call: TRBV7-2
clone_size: once
j_call: TRBJ1-2
cdr3_nt: TGTGCCAGCAGCTCACAGGGGGTCTATGGCTACACCTTC
cdr3_aa: CASSSQGVYGYTF

d_call: .
v_call: TRBV10-3
clone_size: medium-sized
j_call: TRBJ1-3
cdr3_nt: TGTGCCACCAGGAGTGCTGGAAACACCATATATTTT
cdr3_aa: CATRSAGNTIYF

d_call: TRBD2
v_call: TRBV5-6
clone_size: few
j_call: TRBJ2-7
cdr3_nt: TGTGCCAGCAGCTTGAAGTCTAGCGGGGTCCACGAGCAGTACTTC
cdr3_aa: CASSLKSSGVHEQYF

d_call: TRBD1
v_call: TRBV29-1
clone_size: few
j_call: TRBJ2-7
cdr3_nt: TGCAGCGCTGGACAGGGAATGTCGGAGCAGTACTTC
cdr3_aa: CSAGQGMSEQYF